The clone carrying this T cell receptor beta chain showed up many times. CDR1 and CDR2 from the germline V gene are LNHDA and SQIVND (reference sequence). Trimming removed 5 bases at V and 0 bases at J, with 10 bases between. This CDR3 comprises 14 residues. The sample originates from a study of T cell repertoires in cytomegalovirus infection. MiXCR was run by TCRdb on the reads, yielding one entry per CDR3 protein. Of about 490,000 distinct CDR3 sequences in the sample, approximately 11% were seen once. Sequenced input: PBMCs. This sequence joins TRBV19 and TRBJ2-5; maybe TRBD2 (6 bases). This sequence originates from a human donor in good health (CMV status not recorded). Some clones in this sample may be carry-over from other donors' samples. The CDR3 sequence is CASSPWTNQETQYF. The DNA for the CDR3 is TGTGCCAGTAGTCCCTGGACTAACCAAGAGACCCAGTACTTC.